These 9 T cell receptor beta chains came from one sample sequenced in a study of post-analysis software for immune sequencing data. Their antigen targets remain unknown. TCR beta cDNA libraries included unique molecular identifiers. MiXCR was run by TCRdb on the PCR reads, yielding one entry per CDR3 protein. There are about 500,000 distinct CDR3 sequences in the sample; around 40% occur only once, and roughly 12% lies in the top ten. Findings and limits, study-wide: Compared with controls, patients had more of 4 or 5 TRBV segments, including TRBV5-6, TRBV5-1 and TRBV20-1.

The sample comprised blood. The receptors here all came from a girl aged 10-17 years with multiple sclerosis.

The chain links TRBV5-1 to TRBJ2-3; D is unclear. Germline V gene sequence: CDR1 SGHRS, CDR2 YFSETQ. Trimming shortened V by 4 bases and J by 4 bases, and 13 bases separated the two germline ends. CDR3 length: 14 residues. The CDR3 nucleotides are TGCGCCAGCAGCCCCGACGTTGGTGCAGATACGCAGTATTTT. Its protein product is CASSPDVGADTQYF.

The chain has TRBV12-3 or TRBV12-4 and TRBJ2-1; 8 positions agree with TRBD2. This CDR3 contains 15 residues. V shed 7 bases and J 7 bases; nucleotides not matched to a gene: 12. Written as DNA, the CDR3 is TGTGCCAGCACCCCGGAGGCGGGAGGCGGAAATGAGCAGTTCTTC. Residues: CASTPEAGGGNEQFF.

The chain recombines TRBV29-1 with TRBJ2-5, with 7 bases fitting TRBD1. Germline lookup yields CDR1 SQVTM and CDR2 ANQGSEA. The CDR3 is made up of 16 amino acids. J was trimmed by 3 bases and V by 1 base; bases with no gene match: 11. The CDR3 sequence: CSVEAWDSLYKETQYF. The CDR3 DNA reads as TGCAGCGTTGAAGCCTGGGACAGCCTCTATAAAGAGACCCAGTACTTC.

This clonotype was picked up a small number of times. The genes are TRBV10-3 and TRBJ2-7, with 7 bases lining up with TRBD1. Germline CDR1 is ENHRY and CDR2 is SYGVKD. The CDR3 has 15 residues. With V trimmed by 0 bases and J by 3 bases, 5 bases remained unmatched. The DNA of the CDR3 is TGTGCCATCAGTGAGTCGGTGTCAGGGGGCTACGAGCAGTACTTC. It specifies CAISESVSGGYEQYF.

This rearrangement joins TRBV4-1 to TRBJ2-1; no firm D call. Germline-derived CDR1 and CDR2 are MGHRA and YSYEKL. The CDR3 is 13 residues long. Trimming stripped 3 bases from V and 6 bases from J, with 9 bases between. The CDR3 region is CASSHANVNEQFF. DNA for the CDR3: TGCGCCAGCAGCCACGCTAACGTCAATGAGCAGTTCTTC.

The chain employs TRBV20-1 and TRBJ2-7, with 11 nucleotides matching TRBD1. This CDR3 has 15 residues. The V gene's germline CDR1 is DFQATT and CDR2 SNEGSKA (reference sequence). V gave up 3 bases and J gave up 3 bases; unmatched junction bases: 7. The CDR3 here is CSARGTGGWSYEQYF. CDR3 nucleotide sequence: TGCAGTGCTAGGGGGACAGGGGGATGGAGCTACGAGCAGTACTTC.

Points on this clonotype: At one of its ends the junction is not consistent with the germline gene, which may arise from a read error. The V and J genes are TRBV6-6 and TRBJ1-5; 9 positions agree with TRBD1. CDR1 and CDR2 (germline): MNHNY, SVGAGI (reference sequence). The CDR3 totals 15 residues. CDR3 DNA: TGTGCCGGCAGTTACAGGGACAGGGTGCCTCAGCCCCAGCATTTT. Translating it yields CAGSYRDRVPQPQHF.

This clonotype was seen more than once but under ten times. The chain recombines TRBV13 with TRBJ2-5, with no clear D. The CDR3 totals 14 residues. Trimming took 2 bases from V and 3 from J, leaving 10 bases between them. CDR1 and CDR2 (germline): PRHDT, FYEKMQ (reference sequence). The CDR3 bases are TGTGCCAGCAGCTTACCAATCCTAAAAGAGACCCAGTACTTC. Protein product: CASSLPILKETQYF.

This rearrangement joins TRBV5-1 to TRBJ2-1; D may be TRBD1 (5 bases). This CDR3 is built from 14 residues. V dropped 2 bases and J dropped 8 bases, with 14 bases sitting between them. Germline assignment: CDR1 SGHRS and CDR2 YFSETQ. The CDR3 DNA is TGCGCCAGCAGCTTAATGCAGGGTAACTATGAGCAGTTCTTC. Amino acids: CASSLMQGNYEQFF.